This is a list of T cell receptor beta chains from one sample in a study of identical twins. TCRdb reprocessed the 5' RACE reads with MiXCR, giving one entry per CDR3 protein. This table holds some 630,000 distinct CDR3 sequences, just over 7% found once. These same records also appear under a second study, on yellow fever vaccine responses in identical twins.

The sample comprised PBMCs. The receptors come from a young woman in good health. Each CDR3 is given with its conserved first and last residue. D genes are given only for firm matches. Some rows have no size entry. The others give once, few or many, or a class for an expanded clone.

>TRBJ1-5|NA|TRBV20-1|NA
CSARPGGSWGNQPQHF
TGCAGTGCTCGTCCTGGTGGCAGCTGGGGCAATCAGCCCCAGCATTTT
>TRBJ2-2|NA|TRBV7-2|few
CASSLQAGGELFF
TGTGCCAGCAGCTTGCAGGCGGGGGGGGAGCTGTTTTTT
>TRBJ1-4|NA|TRBV6-4|many
CASSDSISRPSTNEKLFF
TGTGCCAGCAGTGACTCGATATCACGGCCCTCCACTAATGAAAAACTGTTTTTT
>TRBJ2-2|NA|TRBV20-1|NA
CSAKITGGTGELFF
TGCAGTGCAAAAATAACAGGCGGTACCGGGGAGCTGTTTTTT
>TRBJ1-6|TRBD1|TRBV7-6|few
CASSKGQDNSPLHF
TGTGCCAGCAGCAAGGGACAGGATAATTCACCCCTCCACTTT
>TRBJ2-1|TRBD2|TRBV20-1|NA
CSAQSGGANEQFF
TGCAGTGCACAAAGCGGGGGTGCGAATGAGCAGTTCTTC
>TRBJ1-5|NA|TRBV12-3/TRBV12-4|NA
CASSFVEDQPQHF
TGTGCCAGCAGTTTCGTGGAGGATCAGCCCCAGCATTTT
>TRBJ2-1|NA|TRBV21-1|many
CASSISYSSYNEQFF
TGTGCCAGCAGCATTAGCTATAGCTCCTACAATGAGCAGTTCTTC
>TRBJ2-1|TRBD2|TRBV28|NA
CASSFASGSFYEQFF
TGTGCCAGCAGTTTCGCTAGCGGGAGTTTCTATGAGCAGTTCTTC
>TRBJ1-5|TRBD1|TRBV12-3/TRBV12-4|many
CASSLGSGTENQPQHF
TGTGCCAGCAGCCTAGGGTCCGGGACAGAGAATCAGCCCCAGCATTTT
>TRBJ2-7|TRBD2|TRBV10-3|NA
CAISDLSGRDEQYF
TGTGCCATCAGTGATCTAAGCGGGAGGGACGAGCAGTACTTC
>TRBJ2-3|TRBD2|TRBV20-1|NA
CSARGTSGREGVTDTQYF
TGCAGTGCTAGGGGGACTAGCGGGAGGGAGGGGGTCACAGATACGCAGTATTTT
>TRBJ2-7|NA|TRBV12-3/TRBV12-4|NA
CASSLPGVGYEQYF
TGTGCCAGCAGTTTACCGGGAGTAGGGTACGAGCAGTACTTC
>TRBJ2-1|NA|TRBV5-1|NA
CASSLRVFGGTYNEQFF
TGCGCCAGCAGCTTGCGGGTGTTTGGCGGAACTTACAATGAGCAGTTCTTC
>TRBJ2-5|NA|TRBV5-1|many
CASSFEGAETQYF
TGCGCCAGCAGCTTCGAGGGTGCGGAGACCCAGTACTTC
>TRBJ1-5|TRBD1|TRBV12-3/TRBV12-4|many
CASRTGVGNQPQHF
TGTGCCAGCAGGACAGGGGTGGGCAATCAGCCCCAGCATTTT
>TRBJ2-3|TRBD2|TRBV10-3|NA
CASSGRALDTQYF
TGTGCATCTAGCGGGAGGGCCCTCGATACGCAGTATTTT